The clone carrying this TCR beta chain was observed a few times. Its target is unknown. The entry originates in a study of T cell responses to AZD1222 COVID-19 vaccine. Libraries were prepared by immunoSEQ multiplex PCR; TCRdb keeps only in-frame clonotypes and omits some of them. Of 75,000 to 95,000 clones detected, roughly 89% appear once; the ten largest clones hold around 2.8%. Findings and limits, study-wide: Mapped onto spike, vaccine-associated CD4 TCRs spanned it and were dominant at 160-218 and 743-854. Targets within unmutated variant regions were reportedly found for nearly half of spike-specific TCRs. It should be noted that donors were predominantly white British and more often female, and clonal diversity was possibly underestimated.

Germline values: CDR1 SQVTM, CDR2 ANQGSEA. Deletions cut 2 bases from V and 4 bases from J, with 11 bases between. CDR3 length: 13 residues. The chain has TRBV29-1 and TRBJ1-2, with a weak D call TRBD1 (6 bases). The receptor was isolated from an adult in good health. Sample: peripheral blood, taken on day 0 of MenACWY control vaccination. The CDR3 protein is CSVERGHPYGYTF. CDR3 nucleotides: TGCAGCGTTGAAAGGGGACACCCCTATGGCTACACCTTC.